This TCR beta chain came from a study of response to subunit inactivated influenza vaccine. The study's findings and limits: The authors suggested that few new T cells are recruited per seasonal influenza vaccination.

Concerning this clonotype: The antigen remains unidentified.

Germline V gene lookup returns CDR1 SGHAT and CDR2 FQNNGV. The CDR3 runs 13 residues. V was pared by 0 bases and J by 8 bases, with 7 bases between. TCRdb re-analysed the RT-PCR reads in MiXCR, keeping a single row per CDR3 protein. The data contain about 700,000 distinct CDR3 sequences, 12% to 15% of them seen just once; the ten biggest clones take up about 7.6%. The receptor's source is a man aged 45-65 years who received an inactivated influenza vaccine. The sample consisted of PBMCs from blood, taken less than 15 days before vaccination. The gene calls are TRBV11-2 and TRBJ2-2; D gene uncertain. This CDR3 is CASSLEGLGELFF. The CDR3 region has the DNA TGTGCCAGCAGCTTAGAAGGGTTGGGGGAGCTGTTTTTT.